Below, one TCR beta chain is given with its context. After extraction with the RNeasy kit, about 0.5 to 1 ug of the RNA was reverse transcribed using random hexamers. TCRdb independently ran MiXCR on the immunoSEQ multiplex PCR reads; one entry per CDR3 protein. Among about 83,000 distinct CDR3 sequences listed, 95% to 96% were seen once. Germline V gene lookup returns CDR1 PRHDT and CDR2 FYEKMQ (reference sequence). This CDR3 region has 17 residues. Trimming cost V 4 bases and J 0 bases; bases outside gene matches: 8. The data are from a study of CD8 T cells in Susac syndrome. The V gene is TRBV13, the J gene TRBJ2-5, with 10 positions matching TRBD2. Sequenced sample: CD8+ T cells from PBMCs. The source is a human donor with Susac syndrome. In DNA form, the CDR3 reads TGTGCCAGCAGCTCACCTCTAGCGGGAGAGGACCAAGAGACCCAGTACTTC. This translates into CASSSPLAGEDQETQYF.